Below, 15 T cell receptor beta chains from the same sample are listed, as sequenced in a study of T cell responses to AZD1222 COVID-19 vaccine. Sequencing was performed with immunoSEQ multiplex PCR; in TCRdb, only in-frame clones are kept and a portion is missing. This sample has some 150,000 clones, with about 92% found just once. The specimen comprised peripheral blood, sampled on day 0 of AZD1222 vaccination. These TCRs come from an adult in good health.

Notes on this clone: The sample contains more than one DNA sequence encoding this CDR3. The rearrangement joins TRBV6-2 or TRBV6-3 to TRBJ1-2; D not certain. The germline V gene has CDR1 MNHEY and CDR2 SVGEGT. The CDR3 is made up of 13 amino acids. V gave up 0 bases and J gave up 0 bases, with 2 bases separating them. The CDR3 is CASSYSPNYGYTF. CDR3 bases: TGTGCCAGCAGTTACTCGCCTAACTATGGCTACACCTTC.

V and J are TRBV6-6 and TRBJ2-3, with no clear D. V dropped 6 bases and J dropped 0 bases, with 10 bases sitting between them. The CDR3 length is 14 residues. Germline V gene sequence: CDR1 MNHNY, CDR2 SVGAGI (reference sequence). Here the CDR3 DNA reads TGTGCCAGCAGAGAGCTCGGTAGCACAGATACGCAGTATTTT. It translates to CASRELGSTDTQYF.

This sequence joins TRBV6-5 and TRBJ1-1; 8 bases fit TRBD1. V trimming: 3 bases; J trimming: 4 bases; junction bases outside the gene matches: 4. The CDR3 loop spans 14 amino acids. Germline V gives CDR1 MNHEY, CDR2 SVGAGI. In DNA, the CDR3 is TGTGCCAGCAGTTATGGACAGGGAGTCACTGAAGCTTTCTTT. Its translation is CASSYGQGVTEAFF.

The chain is built from TRBV30 and TRBJ1-3; D not resolved. Trimming cost V 2 bases and J 0 bases, with 5 bases left between them. This CDR3 is 13 amino acids long. Germline CDR1 is GTSNPN and CDR2 is SVGIG (reference sequence). The CDR3 region is CAWSMSSGNTIYF. The CDR3 DNA sequence: TGTGCCTGGAGTATGAGCTCTGGAAACACCATATATTTT.

The chain couples TRBV28 to TRBJ1-2, with 9 bases matching TRBD1. The junction had 10 bases not matched to a gene; V was cut back by 1 base and J by 7 bases. The CDR3 has 16 residues. In germline, CDR1 is MDHEN, CDR2 SYDVKM. CDR3 bases: TGTGCCAGCAGTTTATTACCCGGGACAGGGCCCCGTGGCTACACCTTC. It specifies CASSLLPGTGPRGYTF.

V is TRBV4-3 and J is TRBJ1-3; possibly TRBD1 for D (6 bases). V shed 0 bases and J shed 2 bases, with 8 bases lying between them. The germline V gene has CDR1 LGHNA and CDR2 YSLEER. The CDR3 loop spans 15 amino acids. CDR3 residues: CASSQEGGPGNTIYF. CDR3 DNA sequence: TGCGCCAGCAGCCAAGAAGGGGGGCCTGGAAACACCATATATTTT.

This clone was counted a single time. The chain carries TRBV3-1 (or the pseudogene TRBV3-2) and TRBJ1-2; no firm D call. V was pared by 0 bases and J by 0 bases, with 11 bases between. Germline lookup yields CDR1 LGHDT and CDR2 YNNKEL (reference sequence). The CDR3 length is 16 residues. The CDR3 region has the DNA TGTGCCAGCAGCCAAGATTATCGGTACCCTAACTATGGCTACACCTTC. Translation: CASSQDYRYPNYGYTF.

The J gene is TRBJ1-1, the V gene TRBV5-1; 7 nucleotides align to TRBD1. CDR1 and CDR2 from the germline V gene are SGHRS and YFSETQ. The ends lost 4 bases at V and 1 base at J; junction bases unmatched: 7. The CDR3 extends over 15 amino acids. The CDR3 protein is CASSPAGQRNTEAFF. CDR3 in DNA: TGCGCCAGCAGCCCAGCGGGACAGCGGAACACTGAAGCTTTCTTT.

The chain combines TRBV5-5 with TRBJ1-1, with D perhaps TRBD1 (5 bases). The germline V gene has CDR1 SGHKS and CDR2 YYEKEE (reference sequence). V was cut by 1 base and J by 1 base, with 5 bases left in between. This CDR3 is built from 13 residues. In DNA, the CDR3 is TGTGCCAGCAGCTTGACAGGGAACACTGAAGCTTTCTTT. Protein: CASSLTGNTEAFF.

J is TRBJ2-3 and V is TRBV29-1; D is unresolved. Trimming left V 1 base short and J 0 bases short, with 8 bases between. The CDR3 loop spans 14 amino acids. From germline, CDR1 is SQVTM and CDR2 ANQGSEA. CDR3 loop: CSVEATPSTDTQYF. In nucleotides, the CDR3 is TGCAGCGTTGAAGCGACGCCAAGCACAGATACGCAGTATTTT.

V gene TRBV18 combines with J gene TRBJ1-1; TRBD1 matches at 7 bases. Germline V gene data show CDR1 as KGHSH and CDR2 as LQKENI. The CDR3 sequence is 19 residues long. Trimming cost V 3 bases and J 0 bases; bases outside gene matches: 16. CDR3 loop: CASSPRGPSTGTVNTEAFF. CDR3 coding DNA: TGTGCCAGCTCACCTCGAGGACCTTCAACCGGGACAGTGAACACTGAAGCTTTCTTT. Full variable domain (missing parts from reference TRBV18 and TRBJ1-1): NAGVMQNPRHLVRRRGQEARLRCSPMKGHSHVYWYRQLPEEGLKFMVYLQKENIIDESGMPKERFSAEFPKEGPSILRIQQVVRGDSAAYFCASSPRGPSTGTVNTEAFFGQGTRLTVV.

The J gene is TRBJ1-1, the V gene TRBV18; tentative D call: TRBD1 (6 bases). Trimming took off 3 bases at V and 4 bases at J, with 15 bases between the two ends. Germline V CDR1 and CDR2: KGHSH, LQKENI. This CDR3 spans 15 amino acids. In nucleotides, the CDR3 is TGTGCCAGCTCACCTACGCTAACAGGGCGCACTGAAGCTTTCTTT. It encodes CASSPTLTGRTEAFF.

The chain recombines TRBV12-3 or TRBV12-4 with TRBJ1-2; tentatively, D is TRBD1 (5 bases). V was trimmed by 0 bases and J by 8 bases, leaving 10 bases between them. The CDR3 extends over 13 amino acids. This CDR3 reads CASSLAMDTGYTF. The CDR3 region has the DNA TGTGCCAGCAGTTTAGCGATGGACACCGGCTACACCTTC.

This chain joins TRBV27 and TRBJ2-7; a possible D gene is TRBD2 (6 bases). CDR3 length equals 14 residues. Trimming left V 5 bases short and J 2 bases short, with 13 bases between. Germline V gene data show CDR1 as MNHEY and CDR2 as SMNVEV (reference sequence). The CDR3 region is CASSPRGGPYEQYF. DNA for the CDR3: TGTGCCAGCAGTCCACGTGGAGGGCCCTACGAGCAGTACTTC.

The V call is TRBV6-5, the J call TRBJ2-7; 7 bases line up with TRBD2. Looked up from germline, CDR1 is MNHEY and CDR2 is SVGAGI. The CDR3 spans 15 residues. The V segment lost 2 bases and the J segment 2 bases; nucleotides outside the gene matches: 6. The chain's CDR3 is CASSYSGALTYEQYF. The CDR3 DNA follows: TGTGCCAGCAGTTACAGCGGGGCCTTAACCTACGAGCAGTACTTC.